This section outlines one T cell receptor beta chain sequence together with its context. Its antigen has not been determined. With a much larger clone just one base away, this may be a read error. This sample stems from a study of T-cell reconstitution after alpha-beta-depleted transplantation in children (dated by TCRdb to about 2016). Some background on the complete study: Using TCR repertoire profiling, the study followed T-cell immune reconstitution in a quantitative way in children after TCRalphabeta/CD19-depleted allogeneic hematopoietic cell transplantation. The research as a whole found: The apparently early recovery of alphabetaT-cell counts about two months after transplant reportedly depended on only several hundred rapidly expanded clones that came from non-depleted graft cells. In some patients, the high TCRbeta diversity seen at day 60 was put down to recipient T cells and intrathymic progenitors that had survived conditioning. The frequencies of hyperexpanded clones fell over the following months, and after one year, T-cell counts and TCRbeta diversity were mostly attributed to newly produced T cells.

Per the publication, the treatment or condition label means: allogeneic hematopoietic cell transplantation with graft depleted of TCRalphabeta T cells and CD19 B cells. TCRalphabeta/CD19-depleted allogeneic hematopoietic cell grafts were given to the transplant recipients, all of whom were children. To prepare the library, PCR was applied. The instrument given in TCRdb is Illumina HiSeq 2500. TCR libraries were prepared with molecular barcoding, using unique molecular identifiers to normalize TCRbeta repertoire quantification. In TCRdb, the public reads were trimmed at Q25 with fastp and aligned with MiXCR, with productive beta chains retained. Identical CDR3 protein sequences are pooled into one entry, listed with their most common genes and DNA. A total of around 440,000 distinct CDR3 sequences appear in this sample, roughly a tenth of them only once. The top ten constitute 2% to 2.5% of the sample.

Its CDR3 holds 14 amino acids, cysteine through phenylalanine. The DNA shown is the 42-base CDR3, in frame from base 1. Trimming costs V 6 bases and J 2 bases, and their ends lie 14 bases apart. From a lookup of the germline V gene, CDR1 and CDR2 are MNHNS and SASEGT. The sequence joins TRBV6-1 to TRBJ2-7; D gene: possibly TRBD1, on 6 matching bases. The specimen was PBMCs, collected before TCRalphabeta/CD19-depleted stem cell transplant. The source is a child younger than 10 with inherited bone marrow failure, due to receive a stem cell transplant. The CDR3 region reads CASREAGVPYEQYF. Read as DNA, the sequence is TGTGCCAGCAGGGAGGCAGGGGTACCCTACGAGCAGTACTTC.